The sample holds many counts of the clone carrying this TCR beta chain. Its target is unknown. The V and J ends lost 3 bases and 8 bases respectively, with 14 bases between them. CDR3 length: 14 amino acids. As for time point: blood at routine non-recurrence follow-up after resection. Whole RNA was taken from tumor, nontumor lung or frozen PBMC; it was then sequenced unsorted. This sample is drawn from a study of spatial heterogeneity in lung cancer. Findings and caveats of the study: Whereas they appeared in blood less at follow-up, ubiquitous expanded tumor TCRs appeared there more at resection.

On each TCR cDNA molecule, a unique molecular identifier was present. Via MiXCR, TCRdb re-called the 5' RACE reads, giving one row per CDR3 protein. The data hold 72,000 or so distinct CDR3 sequences, with around 8.9% observed a single time. The clonotype was recovered from a female donor with early-stage non-small cell lung cancer. Here the sequenced sample was PBMCs, taken at follow-up. The chain is built from TRBV12-3 or TRBV12-4 and TRBJ2-1; tentative D call: TRBD2 (6 bases). The CDR3 loop is CASSFQAAGYEQFF. Written as DNA, the CDR3 is TGTGCCAGCAGTTTCCAGGCGGCGGGATATGAGCAGTTCTTC.